Presented here are 25 T cell receptor beta chains from one specimen sequenced in a study of PD-1 blockade in mismatch repair-deficient tumors. Here immunoSEQ multiplex PCR was the method, and the copy in TCRdb shows in-frame clones only, minus some. The table has 130,000 or so clones, about 88% seen once. Here the sequenced sample was peripheral blood, taken 44 weeks after starting pembrolizumab. Receptors originate from an adult with mismatch repair-deficient cancer.

The chain couples TRBV29-1 to TRBJ2-1; D not certain. This CDR3 spans 12 amino acids. The V end lost 5 bases, the J end lost 9 bases, and 14 bases lay between the germline ends. The germline V gene encodes CDR1 SQVTM and CDR2 ANQGSEA. DNA for the CDR3: TGCAGCGTTTCCCTCCGGGCAGGTGAGCAGTTCTTC. Protein: CSVSLRAGEQFF.

This chain uses TRBV2 with TRBJ1-1, with TRBD1 as a possible D gene (5 bases). The V and J ends lost 1 base and 4 bases respectively, with 7 bases between them. The CDR3 has 13 residues. CDR1 is SNHLY and CDR2 is FYNNEI in the germline V gene. This CDR3 reads CASSEEGPTEAFF. For the CDR3, the DNA is TGTGCCAGCAGTGAAGAGGGGCCCACTGAAGCTTTCTTT.

The chain links TRBV6-1 to TRBJ2-1; D gene unclear. V gave up 3 bases and J gave up 8 bases, with 11 bases separating them. There are 13 residues in the CDR3. Germline V gene sequence: CDR1 MNHNS, CDR2 SASEGT. This CDR3 reads CASSDYRPDEQFF. The CDR3 coding sequence is TGTGCCAGCAGTGATTACCGGCCGGATGAGCAGTTCTTC.

This chain connects TRBV4-2 to TRBJ2-7; TRBD2 matches 12 bases. Germline CDR1 and CDR2: LGHNA and YNFKEQ. Trimming removed 1 base from V and 6 bases from J; junction bases left unmatched: 10. This CDR3 is 17 amino acids long. The CDR3 spells CASSQGTGLAGRGEQYF. CDR3 DNA sequence: TGTGCCAGCAGCCAAGGCACCGGACTAGCGGGAAGGGGCGAGCAGTACTTC.

The V gene is TRBV7-9, the J gene TRBJ2-2, with TRBD2 matching 7 bases. V gave up 1 base and J gave up 1 base; unmatched junction bases: 3. The CDR3 covers 16 residues. The germline V gene has CDR1 SEHNR and CDR2 FQNEAQ (reference sequence). The CDR3 here is CASSLGGGKNTGELFF. The CDR3 DNA reads as TGTGCCAGCAGCTTAGGGGGGGGGAAGAACACCGGGGAGCTGTTTTTT.

The chain uses TRBV7-8 and TRBJ2-1; 7 bases agree with TRBD1. CDR1 is SGHVS and CDR2 is FQNEAQ in the germline V gene. The CDR3 runs 17 residues. The J segment lost 12 bases and the V segment lost 5 bases, leaving 22 bases of the junction unmatched. The CDR3 coding sequence is TGTGCCAGCAGCACCTTCGACAGGGACCTCCGCAACATAGGGCAGTTCTTC. Translation: CASSTFDRDLRNIGQFF.

This clone was seen only a few times. This chain joins TRBV27 and TRBJ2-7; 9 positions agree with TRBD2. From germline, CDR1 is MNHEY and CDR2 SMNVEV (reference sequence). This CDR3 contains 12 residues. V dropped 4 bases and J dropped 12; count of bases not matched to a gene: 7. The CDR3 is CASSSLTSGLYF. The CDR3 DNA sequence: TGTGCCAGCAGTTCGCTGACTAGCGGTCTGTACTTC.

In its sample, this clone was seen once. V is TRBV7-9 and J is TRBJ2-2; 7 nucleotides agree with TRBD1. V was clipped by 5 bases and J by 3 bases; unmatched bases: 9. Germline V gene lookup returns CDR1 SEHNR and CDR2 FQNEAQ (reference sequence). This CDR3 spans 16 amino acids. CDR3 sequence reads: CASSPVETGYTGELFF. The CDR3 DNA follows: TGTGCCAGCAGCCCCGTGGAGACAGGGTACACCGGGGAGCTGTTTTTT.

V and J are TRBV28 and TRBJ2-1; perhaps D is TRBD1 or TRBD2 (5 bases each). Germline-derived CDR1 and CDR2 are MDHEN and SYDVKM. With 8 bases removed from V and 4 bases from J, the gap between germline ends came to 18 bases. There are 15 residues in the CDR3. CDR3 sequence reads: CASGTGGLRYNEQFF. The CDR3 nucleotides are TGTGCCAGCGGAACAGGCGGACTCCGATACAATGAGCAGTTCTTC. The full variable domain, in which reference TRBV28 and TRBJ2-1 provide the parts outside the CDR3, is DVKVTQSSRYLVKRTGEKVFLECVQDMDHENMFWYRQDPGLGLRLIYFSYDVKMKEKGDIPEGYSVSREKKERFSLILESASTNQTSMYLCASGTGGLRYNEQFFGPGTRLTVL.

The chain carries TRBV7-6 and TRBJ2-7, with D perhaps being TRBD1 or TRBD2 (5 bases each). CDR3 length: 20 residues. Trimming pared 1 base from V and 4 bases from J, leaving 29 bases between. Looked up from germline, CDR1 is SGHVS and CDR2 is FNYEAQ. This CDR3 reads CASSLDSPLGVWGPPYEQYF. CDR3 DNA: TGTGCCAGCAGCTTAGACTCTCCCCTGGGCGTCTGGGGACCACCTTACGAGCAGTACTTC.

The chain has TRBV5-1 and TRBJ2-6; D remains ambiguous. Deletions cut 0 bases from V and 6 bases from J, with 13 bases between. Germline V gene data show CDR1 as SGHRS and CDR2 as YFSETQ. The CDR3 covers 16 residues. For the CDR3, the DNA is TGCGCCAGCAGCTTGGGGCCAGGCGTAGTGGCCAACGTCCTGACTTTC. Translating it yields CASSLGPGVVANVLTF.

The V and J genes are TRBV6-5 and TRBJ2-7; D is possibly TRBD2 (7 bases). Germline-derived CDR1 and CDR2 are MNHEY and SVGAGI. The CDR3 length is 14 residues. Trimming removed 6 bases at V and 4 bases at J, with 16 bases between. The CDR3 loop reads CASRRGRERYEQYF. The CDR3 region has the DNA TGTGCCAGCAGGCGGGGGCGGGAGAGGTACGAGCAGTACTTC.

This chain links TRBV27 with TRBJ2-7; 10 bases agree with TRBD1. The germline CDR1 and CDR2 sequences are MNHEY and SMNVEV (reference sequence). Losses at the gene ends were 5 bases for V and 4 bases for J; bases not matched to a gene: 17. The CDR3 has 18 amino acids. Here the CDR3 reads CASSQSGQGPKRKYEQYF. CDR3 in DNA: TGTGCCAGCAGTCAGTCGGGACAGGGGCCGAAGCGGAAATACGAGCAGTACTTC.

The chain uses TRBV19 and TRBJ2-2; D not certain. CDR3 length: 14 amino acids. Trimming removed 5 bases from V and 3 bases from J, with 10 bases in between. Germline-derived CDR1 and CDR2 are LNHDA and SQIVND (reference sequence). CDR3 sequence: CASSSRRDTGELFF. The CDR3 DNA sequence: TGTGCCAGTAGTTCCCGGCGCGACACCGGGGAGCTGTTTTTT. The variable domain in full, with the rest retrieved from reference TRBV19 and TRBJ2-2, is DGGITQSPKYLFRKEGQNVTLSCEQNLNHDAMYWYRQDPGQGLRLIYYSQIVNDFQKGDIAEGYSVSREKKESFPLTVTSAQKNPTAFYLCASSSRRDTGELFFGEGSRLTVL.

The V call is TRBV7-2, the J call TRBJ2-1; D remains unclear. CDR3 length: 12 amino acids. V was clipped by 3 bases and J by 6 bases, with 6 bases between them. In germline, CDR1 is SGHTA, CDR2 FQGNSA. The CDR3 loop is CASSFTRNEQFF. Here the CDR3 DNA reads TGTGCCAGCAGCTTCACCCGCAATGAGCAGTTCTTC.

The V gene is TRBV28, the J gene TRBJ2-5, with D possibly matching TRBD2 (6 bases). CDR1 and CDR2 (germline): MDHEN, SYDVKM. Trimming shortened V by 0 bases and J by 5 bases, and 10 bases separated the two germline ends. There are 14 residues in the CDR3. CDR3 in amino acids: CASSLWYREETQYF. CDR3 bases: TGTGCCAGCAGTTTATGGTACCGGGAGGAGACCCAGTACTTC.

Worth noting for this clone: This CDR3 is missing its conserved last phenylalanine or tryptophan, likely due to a read error. The limits of the CDR3 on the DNA are not certain, so only TCRdb's listed CDR3 is given. This rearrangement joins TRBV28 to TRBJ2-7; the table assigns TRBD2, which was not confirmed against the DNA. Germline loops: CDR1 MDHEN, CDR2 SYDVKM. The CDR3 sequence runs 14 residues, both termini included. The CDR3 protein is CASSSTGLAGPLVP.

A few counts support this clone. The chain has TRBV4-1 and TRBJ2-1; D gene unclear. The CDR3 has 13 amino acids. Trimming removed 3 bases from V and 6 bases from J, with 9 bases in between. CDR1 is MGHRA and CDR2 is YSYEKL in the germline V gene. CDR3 sequence reads: CASSQSAGNEQFF. The CDR3, as DNA: TGCGCCAGCAGCCAGTCAGCAGGCAATGAGCAGTTCTTC.

This rearrangement joins TRBV11-3 to TRBJ2-7; D might be TRBD1 (6 bases). CDR1 and CDR2 (germline): SGHNT, YENEEA. This CDR3 has 17 residues. V was trimmed by 3 bases and J by 7 bases, leaving 25 bases between them. CDR3 sequence reads: CASSLQDGTRRGTEQYF. In nucleotides, the CDR3 is TGTGCCAGCAGCTTGCAAGATGGGACACGACGGGGCACGGAGCAGTACTTC.

The chain recombines TRBV9 with TRBJ1-2; the match to TRBD1 covers 7 bases. V gave up 4 bases and J gave up 6 bases; unmatched junction bases: 6. The germline V gene has CDR1 SGDLS and CDR2 YYNGEE. The CDR3 is 13 amino acids. DNA of the CDR3: TGTGCCAGCAGCCCACAGGGGAGGGATGGCTACACCTTC. Amino acid sequence: CASSPQGRDGYTF.

The chain is built from TRBV11-2 and TRBJ2-5, with TRBD1 as a possible D gene (6 bases). The CDR3 length is 15 residues. CDR1 and CDR2 (germline): SGHAT, FQNNGV. V was cut by 3 bases and J by 5 bases, with 16 bases left in between. CDR3 coding DNA: TGTGCCAGCAGCTTTGGGTTGGGGGCTGGGGAGACCCAGTACTTC. It yields the protein CASSFGLGAGETQYF. The full variable domain, with the rest looked up from reference TRBV11-2 and TRBJ2-5, is EAGVAQSPRYKIIEKRQSVAFWCNPISGHATLYWYQQILGQGPKLLIQFQNNGVVDDSQLPKDRFSAERLKGVDSTLKIQPAKLEDSAVYLCASSFGLGAGETQYFGPGTRLLVL.

The V call is TRBV9, the J call TRBJ2-2; D perhaps matches TRBD1 (6 bases). Germline V gives CDR1 SGDLS, CDR2 YYNGEE. The CDR3 consists of 14 residues. V was pared by 3 bases and J by 4 bases, with 10 bases between. The CDR3 here is CASSAGHTTGELFF. The CDR3 DNA reads as TGTGCCAGCAGCGCGGGACATACCACCGGGGAGCTGTTTTTT.

The rearrangement uses TRBV27 and TRBJ2-7, with D maybe TRBD1 (5 bases). Germline values: CDR1 MNHEY, CDR2 SMNVEV (reference sequence). The CDR3 has 14 amino acids. The V end was cut by 3 bases, the J end by 0 bases, with 9 bases between. CDR3 amino acids: CASSFGAHSYEQYF. The CDR3 bases are TGTGCCAGCAGTTTTGGGGCCCACTCCTACGAGCAGTACTTC.

The chain couples TRBV2 to TRBJ2-1; weak D call: TRBD2 (7 bases). This CDR3 comprises 17 residues. CDR1 and CDR2 (germline): SNHLY, FYNNEI. V was trimmed by 1 base and J by 1 base, leaving 14 bases between them. The CDR3 loop reads CASSEGRRGGSYNEQFF. CDR3 nucleotide sequence: TGTGCCAGCAGTGAAGGCAGGAGGGGGGGATCCTACAATGAGCAGTTCTTC.

V and J are TRBV18 and TRBJ1-1, with D unresolved. Trimming shortened V by 6 bases and J by 4 bases, and 18 bases separated the two germline ends. CDR3 length: 15 residues. Germline loops: CDR1 KGHSH, CDR2 LQKENI. The CDR3 coding sequence is TGTGCCAGCTCTCAGTCGGAGGATGGGGTCACTGAAGCTTTCTTT. This encodes CASSQSEDGVTEAFF.